This T cell receptor (beta chain) was sequenced during a study of T cells in Graves' hyperthyroidism and ophthalmopathy. Between the trimmed V and J ends, which lost 6 bases and 0 bases, there was a span of 14 bases. This CDR3 is 15 amino acids long. Germline CDR1 reads MNHNS; CDR2 reads SASEGT. This clonotype came up many times. Its specificity is unknown. In patients aged 18 to 65, hyperthyroidism was newly diagnosed, with duration under 2 months. PBMCs stemmed from around 9.3 ml fresh peripheral blood. Study-wide points: In the blood, most expanded thyroid clonotypes above 0.001 appeared as well.

RNA transcripts gave rise to amplified TCR beta CDR3 regions. Using the HTBI primer set, a first-round RT-PCR was run on the TCR CDR3. TCRdb passed the multiplex PCR reads through MiXCR, listing each CDR3 protein once. The repertoire holds around 300,000 distinct CDR3 sequences, with more than 10% as singletons. Specimen: blood. V usage is TRBV6-1 and J usage is TRBJ2-5; TRBD1 is a possible D gene (6 bases). This receptor was taken from a woman between 25 and 40 years old with Graves' hyperthyroidism that later progressed to Graves' ophthalmopathy. CDR3 loop: CASRKAAGDQETQYF. CDR3 coding DNA: TGTGCCAGCAGAAAAGCCGCAGGGGACCAAGAGACCCAGTACTTC.